This T cell receptor (beta chain) was documented in a study of T cell repertoires in breast cancer (dated by TCRdb to 2016 to 2018). In the study overall: Tumors, lymph nodes and peripheral blood lymphocytes from breast cancer patients were profiled in the study, along with peripheral blood from healthy control donors. ER+/PR+ status was present in the majority of the 20 to 25 patient tumors that were analyzed for shared TCRs. Controls included nine healthy donors of an age range similar to the patients. On average, sequencing produced roughly 470,000 sequences per sample, which came to roughly 9.6 reads per input cell. Because breast cancer has a low mutational burden and common mutations are rare, the study reasoned that TCRs shared between breast cancer patients would target shared antigens. After being minced and digested with Liberase and DNase, tumors and tumor-involved lymph nodes were passed through 70-um and 40-um filters. Blood samples were separated by Ficoll, whereas tumor-free lymph nodes were processed without any enzymatic digestion.

To analyze paired alpha-beta TCRs of CD8+ T cells, the researchers used an expanded emulsion RT-PCR method with primers covering all TCR V genes. Before emulsion RT-PCR, CD8+ T cells were isolated using a CD8 positive selection kit and then incubated overnight in roughly 9.3 IU/mL IL-2. A note on this clonotype: It has no known antigen specificity. Being one base from a much bigger clone, this may be a read error.

Library preparation used emulsion pairing. Unpaired genes were suppressed by a second nested PCR with blocking oligos, after which a third nested PCR added Illumina adaptors and barcodes. Each master mix for emulsion RT-PCR held about 5,000-280,000 T cells along with C-region, Stepout and V-region primers. Emulsions were generated with the Micellula Emulsion and Purification Kit, and RT-PCR used Qiagen OneStep RT-PCR reagents. Pooled libraries were sequenced on an Illumina MiSeq with paired-end 2 x 250 reads. The study's own analysis went as follows. Read pairs were joined in Galaxy and clipped at the engineered overlap into separate alpha and beta files; unclipped reads were discarded. To assign alpha-beta pairs, the researchers used CompleteTCR, a MiTCR-based pipeline that relies on an R script to link chains sharing read cluster identifiers. TCR sequences that were observed only once, representing about 1-3%, were removed as potential sequencing errors. TCRdb reanalyzed the raw reads on its own, using fastp at Q25 for trimming and MiXCR for clone calling, and kept in-frame beta chains. Each entry is one CDR3 protein sequence, shown with its most common DNA and genes. The V and J calls were not made by the authors but by TCRdb's processing. This sample has about 40,000 distinct CDR3 sequences in its table, and 45% to 50% of those were observed once. The top ten clonotypes cover roughly 60% of the sample.

V is shortened by 0 bases, J by 3 bases, and the region joining them spans 12 bases. CDR1 MNHEY and CDR2 SVGEGT are derived from the germline V gene. The CDR3 covers 16 residues, taking in both the cysteine and the phenylalanine. CDR3 DNA is the only sequence kept; it has 48 bases, read in frame from the first base. Study-level results and caveats: Emulsion RT-PCR was regarded as qualitative rather than quantitative, because clone recovery was skewed by transcript abundance and primer differences. Tumor-involved sentinel lymph nodes shared about fourfold more TCRs with matched tumor repertoires than tumor-free nodes (about 7.7% versus 2%). Shared TCRs were encoded by various nucleotide sequences, which suggests selection and expansion based on antigen. TRBV7 predominated among shared TCRs, which may reflect tumor recognition or a mispriming bias from eight TRBV7 primers. Genuine antitumor clones may have been missed because singleton TCRs were discarded and only part of each tumor was sampled. Under 20 TCR pairs were shared across seven or more patient tumors and were rarely found in control blood, which suggests possible tumor specificity.

The sequence came from a pool of human donors with breast cancer or a healthy control (not recorded which). The chain is assembled from TRBV6-2 or TRBV6-3 and TRBJ1-5; TRBD1 is a weak D gene call, 5 bases matching. Sequences were obtained from CD8+ T cells. The bases read TGTGCCAGCAGTTACTCGGTCCGACAGCCCAATCAGCCCCAGCATTTT. Protein translation: CASSYSVRQPNQPQHF.